The T cell receptor (beta chain) described here comes from a study of blood T cell repertoires in COVID-19. Across the study: Acute and convalescent COVID-19 samples came from the United States, Italy and Spain. From T cells, B-cell-depleted T cells, or PBMCs came the material, which was cDNA or gDNA.

How the authors handled the data: Estimated nucleated cell counts came from reference gene primer amplification. Libraries were prepared by immunoSEQ multiplex PCR; TCRdb keeps only in-frame clonotypes and omits some of them. V and J calls and clone size are given by that table; D and trimming were obtained from the DNA. The sample has about 170,000 clones, 70% to 90% seen once; the top ten hold 7.5% to 10%. The CDR3 has 16 residues. The germline CDR1 and CDR2 sequences are SSHAT and FNYEAQ (reference sequence). One Seattle source followed patients from active infection through their disease course. Turning to this clone: One junction end disagrees with the germline gene, perhaps due to a read error.

This TCR was sampled from a woman of 80 years or more with COVID-19, enrolled during active disease. Sample: peripheral blood. The genes are TRBV7-7 and TRBJ2-5; TRBD2 matches at 7 bases. CDR3 sequence reads: CASSPAPGGGVETQYF. The CDR3 DNA reads TGTGCTAGCAGCCCGGCGCCGGGGGGAGGGGTGGAGACCCAGTACTTC.